These 29 T cell receptor beta chains originate from one sample sequenced in a study of OX40 agonist ivuxolimab in advanced cancers. The library was made by the immunoSEQ multiplex PCR assay. This is the immuneACCESS table as TCRdb keeps it, with only in-frame sequences that have V and J called. A part of the clones is gone; compared with another copy, unresolved V genes explain less than half, and the rest is unexplained. This sample has around 100,000 clones in its table, and about nine tenths of those were observed once. Together, the top ten hold 0.31% of the sample. This specimen consisted of CD4+ or CD8+ T cells sorted from blood, obtained in a trial of the OX40 agonist ivuxolimab. These receptors originate from an adult with an advanced solid tumor such as melanoma, head and neck, liver or kidney cancer.

This rearrangement joins TRBV4-3 to TRBJ1-2; unclear D gene. Germline-derived CDR1 and CDR2 are LGHNA and YSLEER. The CDR3 consists of 18 residues. With 0 bases removed from V and 0 bases from J, the gap between germline ends came to 17 bases. The DNA for the CDR3 is TGCGCCAGCAGCCAAGAAGCCCAGTTCCGATTAGCTAACTATGGCTACACCTTC. It translates to CASSQEAQFRLANYGYTF.

The chain carries TRBV6-1 and TRBJ1-6, with TRBD1 matching over 7 bases. Germline CDR1 MNHNS, CDR2 SASEGT. Trimming at V came to 1 base and at J to 9 bases, leaving 6 bases not matched to a gene. The CDR3 extends over 15 amino acids. The CDR3 sequence: CASSEDDRAPSPLHF. The DNA of the CDR3 is TGTGCCAGCAGTGAAGATGACAGGGCTCCTTCACCCCTCCACTTT.

The gene calls are TRBV19 and TRBJ1-1; possible D gene TRBD1, 6 bases. V was clipped by 3 bases and J by 2 bases, with 13 bases between them. This CDR3 spans 15 amino acids. From germline, CDR1 is LNHDA and CDR2 SQIVND (reference sequence). This chain's CDR3 is CASSISAGVNTEAFF. CDR3 nucleotides: TGTGCCAGTAGTATTTCAGCAGGGGTAAACACTGAAGCTTTCTTT.

The chain has TRBV4-1 and TRBJ2-2; 13 bases match TRBD2. The CDR3 is 18 residues long. Per the germline V gene, CDR1 is MGHRA and CDR2 is YSYEKL. V lost 3 bases to trimming and J lost 0 bases; unmatched junction nucleotides: 4. CDR3 nucleotide sequence: TGCGCCAGCAGCCAGCAACTAGCGGGAGGGCCGAACACCGGGGAGCTGTTTTTT. Translated: CASSQQLAGGPNTGELFF.

The chain is built from TRBV18 and TRBJ2-7, with D tentatively TRBD1 (6 bases). CDR3 length equals 14 residues. Germline-derived CDR1 and CDR2 are KGHSH and LQKENI. The germline V and J ends were trimmed by 4 bases and 0 bases, with 10 bases remaining between them. Written as DNA, the CDR3 is TGTGCCAGCTCACAACAGGGTACCTCCTACGAGCAGTACTTC. This codes for CASSQQGTSYEQYF.

The chain links TRBV19 to TRBJ2-3; possibly TRBD2 for D (5 bases). This CDR3 has 13 residues. Trimming took off 0 bases at V and 10 bases at J, with 11 bases between the two ends. The germline gives CDR1 LNHDA, CDR2 SQIVND (reference sequence). CDR3: CASSIDRETSQYF. In DNA, the CDR3 is TGTGCCAGTAGTATAGATAGGGAGACTTCGCAGTATTTT.

The rearrangement links TRBV28 to TRBJ1-2; maybe TRBD1 (6 bases). Looked up from germline, CDR1 is MDHEN and CDR2 is SYDVKM. Deletions cut 2 bases from V and 4 bases from J, with 11 bases between. The CDR3 sequence is 14 residues long. The CDR3 sequence is CASSLPGAVYGYTF. The DNA of the CDR3 is TGTGCCAGCAGTTTACCGGGGGCCGTCTATGGCTACACCTTC.

The chain is built from TRBV7-6 and TRBJ2-7; 8 nucleotides agree with TRBD1. J was trimmed by 2 bases and V by 5 bases; bases with no gene match: 8. Germline lookup yields CDR1 SGHVS and CDR2 FNYEAQ. The CDR3 contains 15 residues. Written as DNA, the CDR3 is TGTGCCAGCAGCCCGAGACAGGGGCCCCCCTACGAGCAGTACTTC. Protein sequence: CASSPRQGPPYEQYF.

The V call is TRBV6-1, the J call TRBJ2-1; 9 bases match TRBD2. Germline V CDR1 and CDR2: MNHNS, SASEGT. The CDR3 extends over 14 amino acids. V gave up 4 bases and J gave up 9 bases; unmatched junction bases: 7. CDR3 coding DNA: TGTGCCAGCAGTGTTTTTGGACTAGCGCGTGAGCAGTTCTTC. The encoded protein is CASSVFGLAREQFF.

The rearrangement uses TRBV2 and TRBJ2-7, with 7 positions matching TRBD2. Germline CDR1 and CDR2: SNHLY and FYNNEI. J gave up 2 bases and V 8 bases, and 3 bases lay outside the gene matches. CDR3 size: 12 residues. Here the CDR3 reads CASDGRTYEQYF. The CDR3 nucleotides are TGTGCCAGCGACGGGAGGACCTACGAGCAGTACTTC.

The chain joins TRBV6-4 to TRBJ2-1; 11 bases match TRBD2. This CDR3 comprises 15 residues. CDR1 and CDR2 from the germline V gene are MRHNA and SNTAGT. V dropped 3 bases and J dropped 9; count of bases not matched to a gene: 7. The CDR3 spells CASSETSGSRSEQFF. In DNA form, the CDR3 reads TGTGCCAGCAGTGAAACTAGCGGGAGTAGGTCTGAGCAGTTCTTC.

The chain couples TRBV5-6 to TRBJ2-6, with D maybe TRBD2 (6 bases). V dropped 2 bases and J dropped 3 bases, with 9 bases sitting between them. CDR3 length: 15 residues. The germline CDR1 and CDR2 sequences are SGHDT and YYEEEE. This chain's CDR3 is CASSFSGGGANVLTF. CDR3 DNA sequence: TGTGCCAGCAGCTTTAGCGGAGGTGGGGCCAACGTCCTGACTTTC. Complete variable domain (other parts from reference TRBV5-6 and TRBJ2-6): DAGVTQSPTHLIKTRGQQVTLRCSPKSGHDTVSWYQQALGQGPQFIFQYYEEEERQRGNFPDRFSGHQFPNYSSELNVNALLLGDSALYLCASSFSGGGANVLTFGAGSRLTVL.

The CDR3 nucleotides read TGTGCCAGTAGTACTGGGACAGGGTCAAACTATGGCTACACCTTC. Translation: CASSTGTGSNYGYTF. The rearrangement links TRBV19 to TRBJ1-2; TRBD1 agrees at 9 bases. The V segment lost 4 bases and the J segment 2 bases; nucleotides outside the gene matches: 5. In germline, CDR1 is LNHDA, CDR2 SQIVND (reference sequence). This CDR3 region has 15 residues.

The table lists this clone with a few counts. The J gene is TRBJ2-6, the V gene TRBV5-1, with D possibly matching TRBD2 (6 bases). The germline V gene encodes CDR1 SGHRS and CDR2 YFSETQ. The CDR3 runs 17 residues. The germline V and J ends were trimmed by 4 bases and 0 bases, with 14 bases remaining between them. This CDR3 reads CASSHGTANSGANVLTF. For the CDR3, the DNA is TGCGCCAGCAGCCACGGGACTGCCAACTCTGGGGCCAACGTCCTGACTTTC.

V gene TRBV29-1 combines with J gene TRBJ2-5, with D perhaps TRBD2 (5 bases). CDR3 length: 12 residues. Trimming pared 6 bases from V and 2 bases from J, leaving 10 bases between. CDR1 and CDR2 (germline): SQVTM, ANQGSEA. In nucleotides, the CDR3 is TGCAGCGTCGGGGTGCGGCAAGAGACCCAGTACTTC. It yields the protein CSVGVRQETQYF.

The rearrangement uses TRBV27 and TRBJ2-3, with TRBD2 matching over 7 bases. The CDR3 is made up of 16 amino acids. Germline lookup yields CDR1 MNHEY and CDR2 SMNVEV (reference sequence). V lost 3 bases, J lost 0 bases, and 6 bases stayed unmatched. CDR3 coding DNA: TGTGCCAGCAGTTTCCGGGACTACCTTAGCACAGATACGCAGTATTTT. Translating gives CASSFRDYLSTDTQYF.

The chain couples TRBV27 to TRBJ2-1, with D perhaps assigned TRBD1 or TRBD2 (5 bases each). Germline V CDR1 and CDR2: MNHEY, SMNVEV (reference sequence). The CDR3 totals 14 residues. V gave up 5 bases and J gave up 8 bases, with 16 bases separating them. CDR3 sequence: CASSRNGGNDEQFF. The CDR3 bases are TGTGCCAGCAGTAGAAATGGGGGTAACGATGAGCAGTTCTTC.

V is TRBV5-1 and J is TRBJ1-2; D is uncertain. Germline loops: CDR1 SGHRS, CDR2 YFSETQ. The CDR3 consists of 13 residues. V dropped 1 base and J dropped 4 bases, with 8 bases sitting between them. This CDR3 reads CASSLQEAYGYTF. CDR3 bases: TGCGCCAGCAGCTTGCAGGAAGCCTATGGCTACACCTTC. Drawing the rest from reference TRBV5-1 and TRBJ1-2, the complete variable domain is KAGVTQTPRYLIKTRGQQVTLSCSPISGHRSVSWYQQTPGQGLQFLFEYFSETQRNKGNFPGRFSGRQFSNSRSEMNVSTLELGDSALYLCASSLQEAYGYTFGSGTRLTVV.

The V and J genes are TRBV7-2 and TRBJ2-2; weak D call: TRBD2 (5 bases). V lost 4 bases and J lost 0, with 9 bases in between. Germline V lookup: CDR1 SGHTA, CDR2 FQGNSA. The CDR3 loop spans 15 amino acids. In nucleotides, the CDR3 is TGTGCCAGCAGCTCCACTAGGGCGAACACCGGGGAGCTGTTTTTT. Translation gives CASSSTRANTGELFF.

V and J are TRBV2 and TRBJ1-5; D gene ambiguous. V was trimmed by 5 bases and J by 1 base, leaving 9 bases between them. Germline CDR1 SNHLY, CDR2 FYNNEI. The CDR3 has 14 amino acids. The DNA of the CDR3 is TGTGCCAGCAGTCAAGACCGAAGCAATCAGCCCCAGCATTTT. Translating it yields CASSQDRSNQPQHF.

The chain joins TRBV5-1 to TRBJ2-5; D is perhaps TRBD1 or TRBD2 (5 bases each). Germline CDR1 SGHRS, CDR2 YFSETQ. V lost 4 bases and J 0 bases, leaving 7 bases between the germline ends. This CDR3 is 13 amino acids long. CDR3 protein: CASSGTNQETQYF. CDR3 bases: TGCGCCAGCAGCGGGACCAACCAAGAGACCCAGTACTTC.

In this sample, this clone turned up a few times. J is TRBJ2-7 and V is TRBV25-1, with D perhaps given as TRBD1 or TRBD2 (5 bases each). This CDR3 contains 11 residues. Trimming left V 2 bases short and J 9 bases short, with 8 bases between. Looked up from germline, CDR1 is MGHDK and CDR2 is SYGVNS. CDR3 region: CASSEGAGQYF. As DNA, the CDR3 is TGTGCCAGCAGTGAAGGGGCGGGGCAGTACTTC.

The V call is TRBV7-2, the J call TRBJ2-7; D is unclear. Germline V gene sequence: CDR1 SGHTA, CDR2 FQGNSA. This CDR3 has 14 residues. V was trimmed by 1 base and J by 3 bases, leaving 10 bases between them. The CDR3 DNA reads as TGTGCCAGCAGCTTAGTCATTGCTGACTACGAGCAGTACTTC. Protein: CASSLVIADYEQYF.

This chain uses TRBV10-3 with TRBJ1-4, with a tentative D call TRBD1 (6 bases). The V gene's germline CDR1 is ENHRY and CDR2 SYGVKD. Trimming took 11 bases from V and 4 from J, leaving 14 bases between them. The CDR3 loop spans 13 amino acids. Here the CDR3 DNA reads TGTGCCTCACAGGGAGACCTTAATGAAAAACTGTTTTTT. It is translated as CASQGDLNEKLFF.

The chain combines TRBV28 with TRBJ2-3; TRBD2 might be the D (5 bases). The germline CDR1 and CDR2 sequences are MDHEN and SYDVKM. The V gene lost 5 bases and the J gene lost 3 bases, with 15 bases spanning the gap. This CDR3 is 15 amino acids long. For the CDR3, the DNA is TGTGCCAGCAGTCCCCTTACCGGGAAGACAGATACGCAGTATTTT. Translated, it gives CASSPLTGKTDTQYF.

The chain combines TRBV5-1 with TRBJ2-3; TRBD2 matches at 9 bases. Germline assignment: CDR1 SGHRS and CDR2 YFSETQ. The CDR3 sequence is 16 residues long. V lost 7 bases, J lost 2 bases, and 11 bases stayed unmatched. The CDR3: CASQAALAGPTDTQYF. The DNA of the CDR3 is TGCGCCAGCCAAGCAGCTCTAGCGGGGCCCACAGATACGCAGTATTTT.

The V call is TRBV6-5, the J call TRBJ2-3; TRBD2 aligns across 9 bases. Germline V gene lookup returns CDR1 MNHEY and CDR2 SVGAGI. With 2 bases clipped from V and 7 bases from J, the junction kept 4 bases outside the gene matches. There are 14 residues in the CDR3. The CDR3: CASSYPGLANTQYF. CDR3 sequence (DNA): TGTGCCAGCAGTTACCCGGGACTAGCAAATACGCAGTATTTT.

CDR3 in DNA: TGTGCCAGCAGCCACAACCTATACGAGCAGTACTTC. It codes for CASSHNLYEQYF. The chain has TRBV5-5 and TRBJ2-7; D remains ambiguous. The CDR3 covers 12 residues. The V gene's germline CDR1 is SGHKS and CDR2 YYEKEE (reference sequence). The ends were cut back, 4 bases at V and 4 bases at J, with 9 bases in the middle.

V and J are TRBV7-3 and TRBJ1-1; D is ambiguous. V dropped 2 bases and J dropped 4 bases, with 14 bases sitting between them. The CDR3 is 15 residues long. Germline-derived CDR1 and CDR2 are SGHTA and FQGTGA. CDR3 sequence (DNA): TGTGCCAGCAGCTTAGGACGGCTCCAGGCCACTGAAGCTTTCTTT. It translates to CASSLGRLQATEAFF.